This T cell receptor (beta chain) derives from a study of memory CD4+ T cells and cytomegalovirus serostatus. Study-wide results and limits: Each of approximately 63 CMV-associated TCRbeta sequences occurred in one to five individuals.

The sort gate was single viable CD3+CD4+CD8-CD45RO+ cells for memory CD4+ T cells. Serum IgG to CMV pp150, pp28, p38 and p52 defined serostatus. CD4+ T cells were isolated by positive magnetic selection. The ends lost 6 bases at V and 3 bases at J; junction bases unmatched: 3. Per germline, CDR1 MNHEY and CDR2 SMNVEV (reference sequence). The CDR3 has 15 residues. Only in-frame clones appear in the TCRdb table, and some are missing; sequencing was by immunoSEQ multiplex PCR. Among around 40,000 clones, 78% were seen once, and the ten largest hold 0.78%. As concerns this clone: Its specificity is not known.

Sequencing was done on a sample of memory CD4+ T cells from blood. This rearrangement joins TRBV27 to TRBJ2-1; TRBD2 agrees at 12 bases. The sequence derives from an adult in good health and CMV-seronegative. The CDR3 is CASRRTSGVYNEQFF. The CDR3 coding sequence is TGTGCCAGCAGGCGGACTAGCGGGGTCTACAATGAGCAGTTCTTC.